Below, 27 T cell receptor beta chains from the same sample are listed, as sequenced in a study of blood T cell repertoires in COVID-19. Only in-frame clones appear in the TCRdb table, and some are missing; sequencing was by immunoSEQ multiplex PCR. The sample has more than 250,000 clones, less than 85% seen once. The specimen sequenced was peripheral blood. The source of these receptors is a man between 60 and 70 years old who had recovered from COVID-19.

The rearrangement uses TRBV12-3 or TRBV12-4 and TRBJ1-2; a possible D gene is TRBD1 (5 bases). V was pared by 6 bases and J by 2 bases, with 10 bases between. The CDR3 extends over 13 amino acids. The CDR3 reads CASSPTENYGYTF. Written as DNA, the CDR3 is TGTGCCAGCAGCCCGACAGAGAACTATGGCTACACCTTC.

This clone was seen a handful of times. Other nucleotide sequences from this sample produce the same CDR3. The chain links TRBV18 to TRBJ1-4; D remains ambiguous. Germline V gene data show CDR1 as KGHSH and CDR2 as LQKENI. This CDR3 has 12 amino acids. The V and J ends lost 2 bases and 7 bases respectively, with 5 bases between them. Here the CDR3 DNA reads TGTGCCAGCTCACCAGAGGCTGAAAAACTGTTTTTT. Protein: CASSPEAEKLFF. Looking up the rest from reference TRBV18 and TRBJ1-4 gives the full variable domain: NAGVMQNPRHLVRRRGQEARLRCSPMKGHSHVYWYRQLPEEGLKFMVYLQKENIIDESGMPKERFSAEFPKEGPSILRIQQVVRGDSAAYFCASSPEAEKLFFGSGTQLSVL.

The chain couples TRBV2 to TRBJ2-2, with 7 bases matching TRBD1. CDR1 and CDR2 from the germline V gene are SNHLY and FYNNEI. Trimming at V came to 3 bases and at J to 8 bases, leaving 9 bases not matched to a gene. The CDR3 covers 15 residues. Here the CDR3 reads CASSEVAGGLGELFF. DNA for the CDR3: TGTGCCAGCAGTGAGGTAGCAGGGGGATTGGGGGAGCTGTTTTTT.

This rearrangement joins TRBV10-2 to TRBJ2-7; 10 positions match TRBD2. The V and J ends lost 8 bases and 2 bases, in that order; junction bases with no gene match: 12. The CDR3 loop spans 16 amino acids. CDR1 and CDR2 (germline): WSHSY, SAAADI. CDR3 amino acids: CASSKLTGTSAYEQYF. CDR3 DNA: TGCGCCAGCTCAAAACTAACCGGGACTAGCGCCTACGAGCAGTACTTC.

The gene calls are TRBV6-5 and TRBJ2-5; 7 bases map to TRBD1. The CDR3 loop spans 11 amino acids. With V trimmed by 6 bases and J by 5 bases, 0 bases remained unmatched. The germline gives CDR1 MNHEY, CDR2 SVGAGI. This CDR3 is CASRTGETQYF. The DNA for the CDR3 is TGTGCCAGCAGGACAGGGGAGACCCAGTACTTC.

The V and J genes are TRBV19 and TRBJ1-5, with a tentative D call TRBD1 (5 bases). Trimming shortened V by 6 bases and J by 5 bases, and 17 bases separated the two germline ends. Germline CDR1 reads LNHDA; CDR2 reads SQIVND (reference sequence). CDR3 size: 15 residues. CDR3 residues: CASRYSGKVDQPQHF. For the CDR3, the DNA is TGTGCCAGTAGATACTCAGGGAAGGTAGATCAGCCCCAGCATTTT.

The chain is built from TRBV7-8 and TRBJ1-2, with D hard to call. Germline V gene sequence: CDR1 SGHVS, CDR2 FQNEAQ. This CDR3 contains 13 residues. V was trimmed by 3 bases and J by 1 base, leaving 6 bases between them. CDR3 in amino acids: CASSFSDNYGYTF. CDR3 nucleotide sequence: TGTGCCAGCAGCTTCAGCGATAACTATGGCTACACCTTC.

The genes are TRBV19 and TRBJ1-6; tentatively, D is TRBD1 (5 bases). Germline V gives CDR1 LNHDA, CDR2 SQIVND (reference sequence). The ends were cut back, 7 bases at V and 10 bases at J, with 11 bases in the middle. The CDR3 totals 12 residues. The CDR3 spells CASKVGGSPLHF. The CDR3 DNA is TGTGCCAGTAAGGTCGGGGGGTCACCCCTCCACTTT.

This sequence joins TRBV30 and TRBJ2-7; no clear D. The CDR3 is 16 residues long. V was trimmed by 5 bases and J by 1 base, leaving 21 bases between them. Per germline, CDR1 GTSNPN and CDR2 SVGIG (reference sequence). The CDR3 sequence: CAWASRRVSKSYEQYF. The CDR3 DNA sequence: TGTGCCTGGGCTTCCCGTCGGGTCAGCAAGTCCTACGAGCAGTACTTC.

This rearrangement joins TRBV30 to TRBJ1-5; 7 nucleotides align to TRBD1. Germline V lookup: CDR1 GTSNPN, CDR2 SVGIG (reference sequence). The CDR3 consists of 15 residues. J was trimmed by 2 bases and V by 1 base; bases with no gene match: 5. This chain's CDR3 is CAWSAWDRRNQPQHF. Here the CDR3 DNA reads TGTGCCTGGAGTGCCTGGGACAGACGCAATCAGCCCCAGCATTTT.

This chain uses TRBV7-6 with TRBJ2-1, with 10 bases fitting TRBD2. Looked up from germline, CDR1 is SGHVS and CDR2 is FNYEAQ. The CDR3 extends over 18 amino acids. Trimming at V came to 5 bases and at J to 3 bases, leaving 13 bases not matched to a gene. The CDR3 bases are TGTGCCAGCAGCCCGCAGTGGGGAGCGGGAGGGAGCTACAATGAGCAGTTCTTC. Amino acid sequence: CASSPQWGAGGSYNEQFF. Full variable domain (outside the CDR3, taken from reference TRBV7-6 and TRBJ2-1): GAGVSQSPRYKVTKRGQDVALRCDPISGHVSLYWYRQALGQGPEFLTYFNYEAQQDKSGLPNDRFSAERPEGSISTLTIQRTEQRDSAMYRCASSPQWGAGGSYNEQFFGPGTRLTVL.

V is TRBV5-1 and J is TRBJ2-2, with D possibly matching TRBD1 (5 bases). There are 16 residues in the CDR3. Between the trimmed V and J ends, which lost 0 bases and 4 bases, there was a span of 13 bases. The germline V gene has CDR1 SGHRS and CDR2 YFSETQ. The CDR3 spells CASSLVAQGSTGELFF. The CDR3 DNA reads as TGCGCCAGCAGCTTGGTAGCCCAGGGAAGCACCGGGGAGCTGTTTTTT.

The chain employs TRBV19 and TRBJ1-2; D is unresolved. The CDR3 runs 13 residues. The ends were cut back, 1 base at V and 6 bases at J, with 9 bases in the middle. The germline gives CDR1 LNHDA, CDR2 SQIVND (reference sequence). CDR3 coding DNA: TGTGCCAGTAGTATAGGTCGGGTGGATGGCTACACCTTC. This codes for CASSIGRVDGYTF.

The rearrangement joins TRBV19 to TRBJ1-2, with D possibly matching TRBD1 (6 bases). Deletions cut 11 bases from V and 8 bases from J, with 15 bases between. This CDR3 region has 11 residues. From germline, CDR1 is LNHDA and CDR2 SQIVND (reference sequence). The CDR3 region is CAGQGSGGYTF. DNA for the CDR3: TGTGCCGGCCAGGGGTCCGGCGGCTACACCTTC.

The gene calls are TRBV19 and TRBJ2-1, with 7 bases lining up with TRBD2. Germline V gives CDR1 LNHDA, CDR2 SQIVND (reference sequence). With V trimmed by 4 bases and J by 9 bases, 12 bases remained unmatched. The length of the CDR3 is 15 residues. CDR3 in DNA: TGTGCCAGTAGTACCCGGGTGGCGGGAGTCTCTGAGCAGTTCTTC. It translates to CASSTRVAGVSEQFF. Supplemented by reference TRBV19 and TRBJ2-1, the full variable domain reads DGGITQSPKYLFRKEGQNVTLSCEQNLNHDAMYWYRQDPGQGLRLIYYSQIVNDFQKGDIAEGYSVSREKKESFPLTVTSAQKNPTAFYLCASSTRVAGVSEQFFGPGTRLTVL.

The chain joins TRBV4-2 to TRBJ2-3; 16 nucleotides align to TRBD2. This CDR3 spans 18 amino acids. Per the germline V gene, CDR1 is LGHNA and CDR2 is YNFKEQ. V shed 1 base, J shed 4 bases, and the junction held 5 bases outside the gene matches. The chain's CDR3 is CASSQAGTSGGAADTQYF. CDR3 bases: TGTGCCAGCAGCCAAGCCGGGACTAGCGGGGGGGCGGCAGATACGCAGTATTTT.

The chain employs TRBV28 and TRBJ1-2, with D perhaps TRBD1 (5 bases). The CDR3 spans 13 residues. From germline, CDR1 is MDHEN and CDR2 SYDVKM. The ends were cut back, 2 bases at V and 3 bases at J, with 7 bases in the middle. The CDR3 region has the DNA TGTGCCAGCAGTTTAGTGACAGACTATGGCTACACCTTC. It translates to CASSLVTDYGYTF.

This chain joins TRBV24-1 and TRBJ2-1; 7 bases agree with TRBD2. J was trimmed by 0 bases and V by 3 bases; bases with no gene match: 4. Germline CDR1 reads KGHDR; CDR2 reads SFDVKD. The CDR3 is 16 residues long. CDR3 residues: CATSDVWTSSYNEQFF. CDR3 nucleotide sequence: TGTGCCACCAGTGATGTTTGGACTAGCTCCTACAATGAGCAGTTCTTC.

This clone has only one observation. The V and J genes are TRBV5-1 and TRBJ1-1, with D possibly TRBD1 on 6 matching bases. Germline CDR1 reads SGHRS; CDR2 reads YFSETQ. Trimming left V 5 bases short and J 7 bases short, with 15 bases between. The CDR3 has 13 amino acids. CDR3 bases: TGCGCCAGCAGGCCGGGGACACTGGGTGAAGCTTTCTTT. The encoded protein is CASRPGTLGEAFF.

V is TRBV19 and J is TRBJ1-1; the D gene is possibly TRBD1 (6 bases). The CDR3 has 15 residues. The V end lost 3 bases, the J end lost 0 bases, and 11 bases lay between the germline ends. Per the germline V gene, CDR1 is LNHDA and CDR2 is SQIVND (reference sequence). CDR3 sequence (DNA): TGTGCCAGTAGTATGGGGGCACAACTGAACACTGAAGCTTTCTTT. It codes for CASSMGAQLNTEAFF.

The chain's CDR3 is CASSSYSGAPVGEQYF. DNA of the CDR3: TGTGCCAGCAGTTCCTACAGTGGGGCGCCGGTAGGGGAGCAGTACTTC. The chain joins TRBV28 to TRBJ2-7; D might be TRBD1 (5 bases). Trimming stripped 4 bases from V and 7 bases from J, with 23 bases between. The CDR3 length is 16 residues. Germline loops: CDR1 MDHEN, CDR2 SYDVKM.

The V call is TRBV2, the J call TRBJ2-1; a possible D gene is TRBD2 (7 bases). The V gene's germline CDR1 is SNHLY and CDR2 FYNNEI. Trimming removed 3 bases at V and 8 bases at J, with 14 bases between. The CDR3 covers 14 residues. CDR3 coding DNA: TGTGCCAGCAGTGATCGGGGGGCCATCCATGAGCAGTTCTTC. This sequence encodes CASSDRGAIHEQFF. Full variable domain (missing parts from reference TRBV2 and TRBJ2-1): EPEVTQTPSHQVTQMGQEVILRCVPISNHLYFYWYRQILGQKVEFLVSFYNNEISEKSEIFDDQFSVERPDGSNFTLKIRSTKLEDSAMYFCASSDRGAIHEQFFGPGTRLTVL.

This clone was counted between two and nine times. This chain joins TRBV27 and TRBJ2-4; perhaps TRBD2 as D (6 bases). The germline V and J ends were trimmed by 0 bases and 3 bases, with 15 bases remaining between them. In germline, CDR1 is MNHEY, CDR2 SMNVEV (reference sequence). CDR3 length equals 17 residues. Here the CDR3 DNA reads TGTGCCAGCAGTTTATCGCGGCCGGCCGGGGGCAAAAACATTCAGTACTTC. It translates to CASSLSRPAGGKNIQYF.

The V call is TRBV2, the J call TRBJ1-4; D is perhaps TRBD1 (6 bases). Trimming removed 7 bases at V and 5 bases at J, with 17 bases between. In germline, CDR1 is SNHLY, CDR2 FYNNEI. The CDR3 loop spans 15 amino acids. Written as DNA, the CDR3 is TGTGCCAGCATGGATCTCAGGGGAAGCAATGAAAAACTGTTTTTT. It yields the protein CASMDLRGSNEKLFF.

This clone was seen only once. The V and J genes are TRBV28 and TRBJ2-2; D possibly corresponds to TRBD2 (5 bases). V dropped 3 bases and J dropped 5 bases, with 16 bases sitting between them. Germline CDR1 and CDR2: MDHEN and SYDVKM. This CDR3 spans 16 amino acids. The CDR3: CASSLSFLSGTGELFF. The CDR3, as DNA: TGTGCCAGCAGTTTGTCCTTCTTGTCGGGGACCGGGGAGCTGTTTTTT.

The chain has TRBV18 and TRBJ2-5, with 11 bases lining up with TRBD1. Losses at the gene ends were 3 bases for V and 4 bases for J; bases not matched to a gene: 1. The CDR3 sequence is 14 residues long. The germline gives CDR1 KGHSH, CDR2 LQKENI. The CDR3 loop reads CASSPGTGGETQYF. The CDR3 DNA is TGTGCCAGCTCACCCGGGACAGGGGGAGAGACCCAGTACTTC.

The chain recombines TRBV4-2 with TRBJ1-5; D call uncertain. Germline CDR1 is LGHNA and CDR2 is YNFKEQ. V gave up 3 bases and J gave up 2 bases, with 8 bases separating them. The CDR3 extends over 14 amino acids. Written as DNA, the CDR3 is TGTGCCAGCAGCCACATAGATGGCAATCAGCCCCAGCATTTT. Translating it yields CASSHIDGNQPQHF.